The 16 T cell receptor beta chains given below trace back to one sample, sequenced in a study of blood T cells in healthy people across ages. Primed by a sample-barcoded 5' primer and a J-beta primer mix, a second PCR proceeded for roughly 6 to 12 cycles. TCRdb redid the calling of the 5' RACE reads with MiXCR, one entry per CDR3 protein. The table includes hundreds of thousands of distinct CDR3 sequences, 53% detected once. The sample was blood. These receptors originate from a man at least 80 years old in good health.

The DNA of the CDR3 is TGTGCCAGCAGTCAAAGGGGAAAGGACAGGACCAAACTGGCTTTCTTT. Protein sequence: CASSQRGKDRTKLAFF. V is TRBV12-3 or TRBV12-4 and J is TRBJ1-1; 7 bases are shared with TRBD1. V lost 5 bases to trimming and J lost 11 bases; unmatched junction nucleotides: 20. This CDR3 contains 16 residues.

J is TRBJ2-4 and V is TRBV10-3; 7 positions match TRBD1. The CDR3 runs to 15 residues. The J segment lost 3 bases and the V segment lost 6 bases, leaving 8 bases of the junction unmatched. Germline-derived CDR1 and CDR2 are ENHRY and SYGVKD. The CDR3 sequence is CAIRAEGAGKNIQYF. DNA for the CDR3: TGTGCCATCAGGGCAGAGGGGGCAGGCAAAAACATTCAGTACTTC.

The chain is built from TRBV7-2 and TRBJ1-1, with D possibly TRBD1 on 6 matching bases. CDR3 length equals 15 residues. Germline V CDR1 and CDR2: SGHTA, FQGNSA. With 8 bases removed from V and 4 bases from J, the gap between germline ends came to 20 bases. This CDR3 reads CASGPYLNRATEAFF. As DNA, the CDR3 is TGTGCCAGCGGCCCGTACCTCAACAGGGCCACTGAAGCTTTCTTT. Filled out from reference TRBV7-2 and TRBJ1-1, the complete variable domain reads GAGVSQSPSNKVTEKGKDVELRCDPISGHTALYWYRQSLGQGLEFLIYFQGNSAPDKSGLPSDRFSAERTGGSVSTLTIQRTQQEDSAVYLCASGPYLNRATEAFFGQGTRLTVV.

The CDR3 is CASSSLSYSEQYF. CDR3 DNA: TGTGCCAGCAGCTCCCTTTCCTACTCCGAGCAGTACTTC. This rearrangement joins TRBV7-3 to TRBJ2-7, with unresolved D. The V end was cut by 4 bases, the J end by 6 bases, with 13 bases between. The CDR3 runs 13 residues. Germline values: CDR1 SGHTA, CDR2 FQGTGA.

Only a few counts were recorded for this clonotype. This chain joins TRBV20-1 and TRBJ2-1, with D possibly called TRBD1 or TRBD2 (5 bases each). Germline CDR1 DFQATT, CDR2 SNEGSKA (reference sequence). The V end lost 4 bases, the J end lost 4 bases, and 11 bases lay between the germline ends. The CDR3 runs to 13 residues. CDR3 DNA: TGCAGTGCTAACCGGGACGGTTACAATGAGCAGTTCTTC. This sequence encodes CSANRDGYNEQFF.

The J gene is TRBJ1-3, the V gene TRBV4-1; a weak D match, TRBD1 (5 bases). V lost 0 bases and J 0 bases, leaving 18 bases between the germline ends. The CDR3 has 19 amino acids. The germline CDR1 and CDR2 sequences are MGHRA and YSYEKL. CDR3 amino acids: CASSQETPGRLLSGNTIYF. DNA for the CDR3: TGCGCCAGCAGCCAAGAAACACCGGGACGGCTCCTCTCTGGAAACACCATATATTTT.

The chain couples TRBV5-1 to TRBJ2-3; D gene ambiguous. This CDR3 is built from 15 residues. Trimming removed 0 bases from V and 4 bases from J, with 12 bases in between. The V gene's germline CDR1 is SGHRS and CDR2 YFSETQ. The CDR3 region has the DNA TGCGCCAGCAGCTTGGAGGATAAGCTCCCAGATACGCAGTATTTT. Encoded protein: CASSLEDKLPDTQYF. Supplemented by reference TRBV5-1 and TRBJ2-3, the full variable domain reads KAGVTQTPRYLIKTRGQQVTLSCSPISGHRSVSWYQQTPGQGLQFLFEYFSETQRNKGNFPGRFSGRQFSNSRSEMNVSTLELGDSALYLCASSLEDKLPDTQYFGPGTRLTVL.

V usage is TRBV27 and J usage is TRBJ2-5; no clear D. CDR3 length: 14 residues. Trimming left V 2 bases short and J 5 bases short, with 12 bases between. The germline V gene encodes CDR1 MNHEY and CDR2 SMNVEV (reference sequence). CDR3 coding DNA: TGTGCCAGCAGTTTACACCCCCCCGGGGAGACCCAGTACTTC. It codes for CASSLHPPGETQYF.

This clonotype was counted only a few times. This sequence joins TRBV5-1 and TRBJ2-3, with D possibly being TRBD2 (6 bases). Trimming removed 3 bases from V and 4 bases from J, with 9 bases in between. Looked up from germline, CDR1 is SGHRS and CDR2 is YFSETQ. This CDR3 is built from 13 residues. The CDR3 protein is CASSSGVSDTQYF. For the CDR3, the DNA is TGCGCCAGCAGCTCGGGAGTTTCAGATACGCAGTATTTT.

The chain is built from TRBV6-6 and TRBJ1-6; tentatively, D is TRBD1 (6 bases). The CDR3 covers 14 residues. Trimming took off 6 bases at V and 9 bases at J, with 15 bases between the two ends. CDR1 and CDR2 (germline): MNHNY, SVGAGI (reference sequence). CDR3 bases: TGTGCCAGCAGGACTGCAGGGGACGCTTCACCCCTCCACTTT. Its protein product is CASRTAGDASPLHF.

The rearrangement uses TRBV6-1 and TRBJ2-5, with TRBD2 matching 7 bases. CDR3 size: 16 residues. V was pared by 7 bases and J by 11 bases, with 22 bases of the junction left unmatched. CDR1 and CDR2 from the germline V gene are MNHNS and SASEGT. The CDR3 nucleotides read TGTGCCAGCACCCTCAACATGGGGGGGAGGGGTGCGGAGCAGTACTTC. Translating gives CASTLNMGGRGAEQYF.

This clonotype has a handful of counts. This chain links TRBV27 with TRBJ2-7; D may be TRBD1 (6 bases). The better agreement between TRBJ2-4 and the DNA end casts doubt on the J call. This CDR3 is built from 15 residues. Germline lookup yields CDR1 MNHEY and CDR2 SMNVEV (reference sequence). The CDR3 nucleotides read TGTGCCAGCAGTTTATCGGACAGCGATAAAAACATTCAGTACTTC. It yields the protein CASSLSDSDKNIQYF.

This sequence joins TRBV9 and TRBJ2-1, with 15 positions matching TRBD2. V was pared by 4 bases and J by 4 bases, with 9 bases of the junction left unmatched. This CDR3 spans 18 amino acids. From germline, CDR1 is SGDLS and CDR2 YYNGEE. CDR3 nucleotides: TGTGCCAGCAGCCTGGGACTAGCGGGAGGTGGGGGATACAATGAGCAGTTCTTC. It translates to CASSLGLAGGGGYNEQFF.

The V call is TRBV9, the J call TRBJ2-7; 7 bases align to TRBD1. The V gene's germline CDR1 is SGDLS and CDR2 YYNGEE. J was trimmed by 2 bases and V by 0 bases; bases with no gene match: 5. The CDR3 contains 15 residues. In DNA form, the CDR3 reads TGTGCCAGCAGCGTAGAAAGCAGGGGGACCTACGAGCAGTACTTC. Protein sequence: CASSVESRGTYEQYF.

The chain recombines TRBV27 with TRBJ2-7, with a weak D call TRBD1 (6 bases). The ends were cut back, 5 bases at V and 3 bases at J, with 23 bases in the middle. CDR3 length equals 17 residues. Germline CDR1 reads MNHEY; CDR2 reads SMNVEV (reference sequence). The CDR3 here is CASSLSPGQVGNYEQYF. The CDR3 DNA reads TGTGCCAGCAGTCTCTCCCCGGGACAAGTAGGCAACTACGAGCAGTACTTC.

The chain employs TRBV2 and TRBJ2-3; 11 nucleotides match TRBD2. The germline CDR1 and CDR2 sequences are SNHLY and FYNNEI. This CDR3 is built from 16 residues. V trimming: 2 bases; J trimming: 1 base; junction bases outside the gene matches: 2. The CDR3 DNA follows: TGTGCCAGCAGTGAACAGGGACTAGCGGGCACAGATACGCAGTATTTT. Translation: CASSEQGLAGTDTQYF.